This T cell receptor beta chain came from a study of blood T cell repertoires in COVID-19. The CDR3 totals 15 residues. The germline CDR1 and CDR2 sequences are SGDLS and YYNGEE. Trimming pared 0 bases from V and 6 bases from J, leaving 10 bases between. Repertoires were generated with immunoSEQ multiplex PCR, while TCRdb's copy carries only in-frame clones and drops some. Of 170,000 or so clones detected, around 84% appear once; the ten largest clones hold about 7%. The rearrangement joins TRBV9 to TRBJ1-6; D is possibly TRBD1 (5 bases). The sequence came from a man aged 45-65 years with active or convalescent COVID-19. What was sequenced was peripheral blood. The CDR3 coding sequence is TGTGCCAGCAGCGTAGACGCAGGGTTTAATTCACCCCTCCACTTT. As protein: CASSVDAGFNSPLHF.